The rows below give T cell receptor beta chains drawn from one sample of a study of a mutant IDH1 vaccine in newly diagnosed glioma. The protocol was immunoSEQ multiplex PCR, while the TCRdb copy is restricted to in-frame clones and leaves out a portion. The sample holds 25,000 to 35,000 clones, about 89% seen once. These receptors have no known antigen. The specimen was PBMCs, collected from a glioma patient whose treatment included an IDH1 peptide vaccine. Receptors were obtained from a man younger than 35 with glioma. Both conserved end residues are part of each CDR3. D genes are given only for firm matches. Size tells how often a clone was seen (once, few, many) or the class of an expanded clone, and some rows leave it out.

CDR3 DNA: TGCGCCAGCAGTGAGTCTCCAACAGGATCCAATCAGCCCCAGCATTTT; CDR3 protein: CASSESPTGSNQPQHF; J gene: TRBJ1-5; clone size: .; D gene: .; V gene: TRBV10-2
CDR3 DNA: TGTGCCAGCAGTTCCTATAGCAATCAGCCCCAGCATTTT; CDR3 protein: CASSSYSNQPQHF; J gene: TRBJ1-5; clone size: .; D gene: .; V gene: TRBV27
CDR3 DNA: TGTGCCTGGCGGGAAGGCAGCTCTGGAAACACCATATATTTT; CDR3 protein: CAWREGSSGNTIYF; J gene: TRBJ1-3; clone size: .; D gene: .; V gene: TRBV7-9
CDR3 DNA: TGTGCCAGCTCATTCCGGACGGAGAACACTGAAGCTTTCTTT; CDR3 protein: CASSFRTENTEAFF; J gene: TRBJ1-1; clone size: .; D gene: .; V gene: TRBV18
CDR3 DNA: TGTGCCAGCAGCTTACAGGGGTCCCAAGAGACCCAGTACTTC; CDR3 protein: CASSLQGSQETQYF; J gene: TRBJ2-5; clone size: .; D gene: TRBD1; V gene: TRBV2
CDR3 DNA: TGTGCCAGCAGTTACGAGAGAAATTCACCCCTCCACTTT; CDR3 protein: CASSYERNSPLHF; J gene: TRBJ1-6; clone size: .; D gene: .; V gene: TRBV6-5
CDR3 DNA: TGTGCCAGCAGCCAAAGGAGCTCTGGGGCCAACGTCCTGACTTTC; CDR3 protein: CASSQRSSGANVLTF; J gene: TRBJ2-6; clone size: .; D gene: .; V gene: TRBV7-2
CDR3 DNA: TGCGCCAGCAGCCAGGGTGGACAGGGGGGAAGGGCTGAAGCTTTCTTT; CDR3 protein: CASSQGGQGGRAEAFF; J gene: TRBJ1-1; clone size: .; D gene: TRBD1; V gene: TRBV4-1
CDR3 DNA: TGCGCCAGCAGCCAACAACTAGGGGAAACCGGGGAGCTGTTTTTT; CDR3 protein: CASSQQLGETGELFF; J gene: TRBJ2-2; clone size: .; D gene: .; V gene: TRBV4-3
CDR3 DNA: TGTGCCAGCAGATCCCCGGACTCCTTCACCGGGGAGCTGTTTTTT; CDR3 protein: CASRSPDSFTGELFF; J gene: TRBJ2-2; clone size: .; D gene: .; V gene: TRBV6-5
CDR3 DNA: TGTGCCAGCAGCTTAGCCACAGCGGGAATCGATACGCAGTATTTT; CDR3 protein: CASSLATAGIDTQYF; J gene: TRBJ2-3; clone size: .; D gene: TRBD2; V gene: TRBV7-9
CDR3 DNA: TGTGCCAGCAGCGCCGGGACTAGCGGGGGGAATGAGCAGTTCTTC; CDR3 protein: CASSAGTSGGNEQFF; J gene: TRBJ2-1; clone size: .; D gene: TRBD2; V gene: TRBV9
CDR3 DNA: TGTGCCTGGAGTGCGGCAAACTATGGCTACACCTTC; CDR3 protein: CAWSAANYGYTF; J gene: TRBJ1-2; clone size: .; D gene: .; V gene: TRBV30
CDR3 DNA: TGTGCCAGCAGCTCCCCGGGGGTCTCCTACGAGCAGTACTTC; CDR3 protein: CASSSPGVSYEQYF; J gene: TRBJ2-7; clone size: .; D gene: .; V gene: TRBV5-4
CDR3 DNA: TGTGCCAGCAGCTTCTCCGGGACTATGTTGACAGATACGCAGTATTTT; CDR3 protein: CASSFSGTMLTDTQYF; J gene: TRBJ2-3; clone size: .; D gene: TRBD2; V gene: TRBV11-2
CDR3 DNA: TGTGCCAGCAGTCGACAGGGGGACAATCAGCCCCAGCATTTT; CDR3 protein: CASSRQGDNQPQHF; J gene: TRBJ1-5; clone size: .; D gene: TRBD1; V gene: TRBV6-5
CDR3 DNA: TGTGCCAGTAGTATTGAGACTAGCGGGAGGGCCCACAATGAGCAGTTCTTC; CDR3 protein: CASSIETSGRAHNEQFF; J gene: TRBJ2-1; clone size: .; D gene: TRBD2; V gene: TRBV19
CDR3 DNA: TGCGCCAGCAGCTTGGACTCTAAGGGGACAGATACGCAGTATTTT; CDR3 protein: CASSLDSKGTDTQYF; J gene: TRBJ2-3; clone size: .; D gene: .; V gene: TRBV5-1
CDR3 DNA: TGTGCCAGCAGCTTAGGGGTGCTGCCCCAGCATTTT; CDR3 protein: CASSLGVLPQHF; J gene: TRBJ1-5; clone size: .; D gene: .; V gene: TRBV5-6
CDR3 DNA: TGCAGCGTTTCTTGGGGTGGGACTGAAGCTTTCTTT; CDR3 protein: CSVSWGGTEAFF; J gene: TRBJ1-1; clone size: few; D gene: .; V gene: TRBV29-1
CDR3 DNA: TGTGCCAGCAGTTTTGACAGGAAACTGTCATACGAGCAGTACTTC; CDR3 protein: CASSFDRKLSYEQYF; J gene: TRBJ2-7; clone size: .; D gene: .; V gene: TRBV6-5
CDR3 DNA: TGTGCCAGCAGCTCCAACGGGGATCAGCCCCAGCATTTT; CDR3 protein: CASSSNGDQPQHF; J gene: TRBJ1-5; clone size: once; D gene: .; V gene: TRBV5-6
CDR3 DNA: TGTGCCAGCAGGCGGAGAAGCGGCGAGCAGTTCTTC; CDR3 protein: CASRRRSGEQFF; J gene: TRBJ2-1; clone size: .; D gene: .; V gene: TRBV7-9
CDR3 DNA: TGTGCCTGGAGTGTACGTGCTAGCAATCAGCCCCAGCATTTT; CDR3 protein: CAWSVRASNQPQHF; J gene: TRBJ1-5; clone size: .; D gene: .; V gene: TRBV30
CDR3 DNA: TGTGCCAGCAGGGGGACAAATTTGGTAAGAAGCAATCAGCCCCAGCATTTT; CDR3 protein: CASRGTNLVRSNQPQHF; J gene: TRBJ1-5; clone size: .; D gene: .; V gene: TRBV2
CDR3 DNA: TGTGCCAGTAGTATCACGGGGAACACTGAAGCTTTCTTT; CDR3 protein: CASSITGNTEAFF; J gene: TRBJ1-1; clone size: .; D gene: .; V gene: TRBV19
CDR3 DNA: TGTGCCTGGAGTCGCAGATGGGCCACCGGGGAGCTGTTTTTT; CDR3 protein: CAWSRRWATGELFF; J gene: TRBJ2-2; clone size: .; D gene: .; V gene: TRBV30
CDR3 DNA: TGTGCCAGCAGCTTGGCACAGGGCAACACTGAAGCTTTCTTT; CDR3 protein: CASSLAQGNTEAFF; J gene: TRBJ1-1; clone size: .; D gene: .; V gene: TRBV5-4
CDR3 DNA: TGTGCCACCAGCCGGGACAGCTTATCAAATGAAAAACTGTTTTTT; CDR3 protein: CATSRDSLSNEKLFF; J gene: TRBJ1-4; clone size: once; D gene: TRBD1; V gene: TRBV15
CDR3 DNA: TGTGCCAGCAGTCGAGGGGGGTCTCTATACTTC; CDR3 protein: CASSRGGSLYF; J gene: TRBJ2-7; clone size: .; D gene: .; V gene: TRBV27